These 19 T cell receptor beta chains were all obtained from the same sample, sequenced in a study of CD8 T cells in ankylosing spondylitis. TCRdb used MiXCR to reprocess the 5' RACE reads, holding one entry per CDR3 protein. The table lists under 200,000 distinct CDR3 sequences, 11% of them singletons. Specimen: blood, either unsorted or a sorted T cell fraction (not recorded which). These TCRs come from a male donor with ankylosing spondylitis or in good health (not recorded which).

This clonotype showed up many times. CDR3 in amino acids: CASSQGRTSGRITDTQYF. The DNA for the CDR3 is TGTGCCAGCAGCCAAGGGAGGACTAGCGGGAGGATCACAGATACGCAGTATTTT. The gene calls are TRBV3-1 and TRBJ2-3; the match to TRBD2 covers 14 bases. V trimming: 1 base; J trimming: 2 bases; junction bases outside the gene matches: 5. CDR1 LGHDT and CDR2 YNNKEL come from the germline V gene (reference sequence). The CDR3 contains 18 residues.

The V gene is TRBV6-2 or TRBV6-3, the J gene TRBJ2-1, with D unresolved. CDR1 MNHEY and CDR2 SVGEGT come from the germline V gene. The CDR3 loop spans 11 amino acids. V gave up 6 bases and J gave up 8 bases, with 8 bases separating them. CDR3 sequence (DNA): TGTGCCAGCAGCCCACTATATGAGCAGTTCTTC. Translating it yields CASSPLYEQFF.

This clonotype was counted at least ten times. DNA for the CDR3: TGCAGCGTCTTTGGACTAGCGGTCGACTCAGTATCCTACAATGAGCAGTTCTTC. It is translated as CSVFGLAVDSVSYNEQFF. The J gene is TRBJ2-1, the V gene TRBV29-1; 10 bases fit TRBD2. Germline CDR1 reads SQVTM; CDR2 reads ANQGSEA. With V trimmed by 6 bases and J by 1 base, 15 bases remained unmatched. This CDR3 is 18 amino acids long.

This clonotype came up a few times. The CDR3 region is CASSYSRGENTQYF. CDR3 sequence (DNA): TGTGCCAGCAGTTACTCTAGGGGGGAAAATACGCAGTATTTT. J is TRBJ2-3 and V is TRBV6-5; either TRBD1 or TRBD2 may fit D (6 bases each). The CDR3 runs to 14 residues. CDR1 and CDR2 (germline): MNHEY, SVGAGI. Trimming stripped 0 bases from V and 7 bases from J, with 11 bases between.

This clonotype was detected ten times or more. This chain connects TRBV20-1 to TRBJ1-4, with D possibly being TRBD1 (6 bases). Deletions cut 6 bases from V and 10 bases from J, with 21 bases between. This CDR3 is built from 14 residues. Germline V gene data show CDR1 as DFQATT and CDR2 as SNEGSKA (reference sequence). The CDR3: CSALKGGLSPKLFF. In nucleotides, the CDR3 is TGCAGTGCCCTTAAGGGGGGGCTTTCTCCAAAACTGTTTTTT.

There are many counts of this clonotype. The chain combines TRBV6-1 with TRBJ1-1; the D is unclear. The CDR3 loop spans 16 amino acids. Trimming shortened V by 8 bases and J by 1 base, and 20 bases separated the two germline ends. Looked up from germline, CDR1 is MNHNS and CDR2 is SASEGT. The CDR3 sequence is CASSSDTPPRNTEAFF. In DNA, the CDR3 is TGTGCCAGCTCCAGTGACACGCCCCCGCGGAACACTGAAGCTTTCTTT.

The sample holds a few counts of this clonotype. V gene TRBV4-1 combines with J gene TRBJ2-1; D possibly corresponds to TRBD2 (5 bases). The length of the CDR3 is 18 residues. Trimming pared 1 base from V and 0 bases from J, leaving 16 bases between. CDR1 MGHRA and CDR2 YSYEKL come from the germline V gene. CDR3 protein: CASSQASRAGRSYNEQFF. In DNA, the CDR3 is TGCGCCAGCAGCCAAGCTTCTCGGGCGGGCCGCTCCTACAATGAGCAGTTCTTC.

This clonotype showed up many times. This chain joins TRBV10-3 and TRBJ1-2; 8 bases map to TRBD1. Unmatched junction bases numbered 3, after V lost 6 bases and J lost 6 bases. The CDR3 extends over 12 amino acids. Looked up from germline, CDR1 is ENHRY and CDR2 is SYGVKD. This CDR3 is CAIRDRGDGYTF. The CDR3 nucleotides are TGTGCCATCAGAGACAGGGGAGATGGCTACACCTTC.

In this sample, this clonotype turned up a few times. The rearrangement links TRBV7-9 to TRBJ1-1; weak D call: TRBD1 (5 bases). This CDR3 is built from 13 residues. Trimming left V 3 bases short and J 4 bases short, with 9 bases between. The germline gives CDR1 SEHNR, CDR2 FQNEAQ (reference sequence). This CDR3 reads CASSLRGVTEAFF. CDR3 nucleotides: TGTGCCAGCAGCTTGCGGGGGGTCACTGAAGCTTTCTTT. Looking up the rest from reference TRBV7-9 and TRBJ1-1 gives the full variable domain: DTGVSQNPRHKITKRGQNVTFRCDPISEHNRLYWYRQTLGQGPEFLTYFQNEAQLEKSRLLSDRFSAERPKGSFSTLEIQRTEQGDSAMYLCASSLRGVTEAFFGQGTRLTVV.

The rearrangement joins TRBV7-9 to TRBJ1-4; D unclear. Trimming stripped 4 bases from V and 8 bases from J, with 8 bases between. CDR3 length: 12 amino acids. Germline loops: CDR1 SEHNR, CDR2 FQNEAQ (reference sequence). The CDR3, as DNA: TGTGCCAGCAGCTCTGGACCCGAAAAACTGTTTTTT. This codes for CASSSGPEKLFF.

There are many counts of this clonotype. V and J are TRBV7-8 and TRBJ1-5, with TRBD1 matching over 7 bases. Trimming cost V 5 bases and J 1 base; bases outside gene matches: 8. CDR1 and CDR2 from the germline V gene are SGHVS and FQNEAQ. CDR3 length: 16 amino acids. The CDR3 DNA follows: TGTGCCAGCAGCCCCAGGGGGGGCTTGAGCAATCAGCCCCAGCATTTT. Amino acid sequence: CASSPRGGLSNQPQHF.

This clonotype was counted at least ten times. Written as DNA, the CDR3 is TGTGCCAGCAGTCCTTGGAACGCCTATGGCTACACCTTC. This codes for CASSPWNAYGYTF. The V call is TRBV3-1, the J call TRBJ1-2; no definite D call. The CDR3 totals 13 residues. V gave up 6 bases and J gave up 4 bases, with 12 bases separating them. From germline, CDR1 is LGHDT and CDR2 YNNKEL (reference sequence).

This clonotype was recorded many times. V and J are TRBV20-1 and TRBJ2-5, with D possibly TRBD1 on 7 matching bases. This CDR3 has 15 residues. The V gene lost 4 bases and the J gene lost 5 bases, with 20 bases spanning the gap. The germline V gene has CDR1 DFQATT and CDR2 SNEGSKA (reference sequence). Written as DNA, the CDR3 is TGCAGTGCTACCCGGACTATCTCCAGGGGGGAGACCCAGTACTTC. Protein: CSATRTISRGETQYF.

This clonotype was detected many times. The J gene is TRBJ2-3, the V gene TRBV12-3 or TRBV12-4; TRBD1 matches 7 bases. The CDR3 runs 15 residues. The V and J ends lost 7 bases and 3 bases, in that order; junction bases with no gene match: 10. The CDR3, as DNA: TGTGCCAGCAATAGCCGACAGGGAAGGACAGATACGCAGTATTTT. Its translation: CASNSRQGRTDTQYF.

This clonotype was observed a few times. V is TRBV7-2 and J is TRBJ2-5, with D maybe TRBD2 (5 bases). The V end was cut by 3 bases, the J end by 3 bases, with 14 bases between. Germline CDR1 reads SGHTA; CDR2 reads FQGNSA. CDR3 length: 15 amino acids. CDR3 sequence reads: CASSFGMGLEETQYF. CDR3 DNA sequence: TGTGCCAGCAGCTTCGGGATGGGTTTGGAAGAGACCCAGTACTTC.

CDR3 in DNA: TGTGCCAGCAGCTTAGCCGGGTCCGGCAATCAGCCCCAGCATTTT. Its protein is CASSLAGSGNQPQHF. The genes are TRBV7-9 and TRBJ1-5; the D is unclear. From germline, CDR1 is SEHNR and CDR2 FQNEAQ (reference sequence). V lost 0 bases and J lost 2, with 8 bases in between. CDR3 length equals 15 residues. Drawing the rest from reference TRBV7-9 and TRBJ1-5, the complete variable domain is DTGVSQNPRHKITKRGQNVTFRCDPISEHNRLYWYRQTLGQGPEFLTYFQNEAQLEKSRLLSDRFSAERPKGSFSTLEIQRTEQGDSAMYLCASSLAGSGNQPQHFGDGTRLSIL.

This clonotype has a count of ten or more. The chain links TRBV6-5 to TRBJ2-1, with unresolved D. The V end was cut by 8 bases, the J end by 5 bases, with 7 bases between. In germline, CDR1 is MNHEY, CDR2 SVGAGI. The CDR3 totals 11 residues. The CDR3 loop reads CASGFNNEQFF. The CDR3, as DNA: TGTGCCAGCGGATTCAACAATGAGCAGTTCTTC.

This clonotype has just a few counts. V usage is TRBV7-2 and J usage is TRBJ1-2; D is unresolved. The germline V and J ends were trimmed by 2 bases and 0 bases, with 10 bases remaining between them. Looked up from germline, CDR1 is SGHTA and CDR2 is FQGNSA. This CDR3 is 15 amino acids long. The CDR3 is CASSLSLTANYGYTF. The DNA of the CDR3 is TGTGCCAGCAGCTTAAGTCTGACCGCTAACTATGGCTACACCTTC.

This clonotype was found many times. The chain carries TRBV20-1 and TRBJ2-1; 13 bases match TRBD2. V lost 0 bases, J lost 7 bases, and 9 bases stayed unmatched. In germline, CDR1 is DFQATT, CDR2 SNEGSKA (reference sequence). This CDR3 has 17 amino acids. CDR3 bases: TGCAGTGCTAGAGAGTTCGGGACTAGCGGGATAGGTAATGAGCAGTTCTTC. This encodes CSAREFGTSGIGNEQFF.